This entry concerns a single T cell receptor beta chain. J gave up 2 bases and V 6 bases, and 8 bases lay outside the gene matches. This CDR3 region has 14 residues. Per the germline V gene, CDR1 is SGDLS and CDR2 is YYNGEE. 60 Vbeta and 13 Jbeta primers were used in PCR. TCRdb's table, derived via immunoSEQ multiplex PCR, lists solely in-frame clones and lacks some. The table records around 100,000 clones, 75% to 85% of them present only once. This sample is drawn from a study of cytomegalovirus exposure and HLA in healthy donors. The chain links TRBV9 to TRBJ2-7, with TRBD2 identical over 7 bases. The origin of this receptor is a female donor in good health and CMV-seropositive. The sequenced sample consisted of PBMCs. CDR3 nucleotide sequence: TGTGCCAGCACCCGGGACTACCGAACCTACGAGCAGTACTTC. Translated: CASTRDYRTYEQYF. Combining the CDR3 with reference TRBV9 and TRBJ2-7 gives the whole variable domain DSGVTQTPKHLITATGQRVTLRCSPRSGDLSVYWYQQSLDQGLQFLIQYYNGEERAKGNILERFSAQQFPDLHSELNLSSLELGDSALYFCASTRDYRTYEQYFGPGTRLTVT.